This T cell receptor beta chain was recorded in a study of cytomegalovirus exposure and HLA in healthy donors. Germline V gene sequence: CDR1 SEHNR, CDR2 FQNEAQ (reference sequence). Trimming cost V 3 bases and J 8 bases, with 7 bases left between them. This CDR3 spans 11 amino acids. Primers: 60 Vbeta forward and 13 Jbeta reverse. In the authors' methods: Counted up in a later analysis, unique TCR beta chains came to around 80 million, with about 10 million shared. TCRdb keeps only in-frame clones here, not all; method: immunoSEQ multiplex PCR. V and J calls and clone size are given by that table; D and trimming were obtained from the DNA. The sample consists of more than 150,000 clones, approximately 82% of them appearing once.

This TCR was recovered from a woman in her 50s in good health and CMV-seropositive. The rearrangement links TRBV7-9 to TRBJ1-2; no firm D call. Material: PBMCs. Written as DNA, the CDR3 is TGTGCCAGCAGCTTCGAGGGCGGCTACACCTTC. Protein: CASSFEGGYTF.